Shown below are 32 T cell receptor beta chains from a single sample sequenced in a study of blood T cell repertoires in COVID-19. Sequencing used immunoSEQ multiplex PCR; TCRdb keeps in-frame clones, though not all of them. The sample has about 150,000 clones, approximately 87% seen once. Sequencing used peripheral blood. Source of these receptors: a human donor in a cohort sampled during active COVID-19.

This rearrangement joins TRBV11-3 to TRBJ2-3; 16 nucleotides match TRBD2. Trimming took 1 base from V and 6 from J; bases not matched to a gene: 4. CDR3 length equals 17 residues. The germline CDR1 and CDR2 sequences are SGHNT and YENEEA. The CDR3 reads CASSLAGTSGGEDTQYF. CDR3 sequence (DNA): TGTGCCAGCAGCTTAGCAGGGACTAGCGGGGGGGAGGATACGCAGTATTTT.

The chain combines TRBV15 with TRBJ1-2; 7 positions match TRBD1. This CDR3 has 15 amino acids. Germline V gene data show CDR1 as LNHNV and CDR2 as YYDKDF (reference sequence). The J segment lost 8 bases and the V segment lost 0 bases, leaving 9 bases of the junction unmatched. Written as DNA, the CDR3 is TGTGCCACCAGCAGAGATCGGCAGGGGGTAAGCGGCTACACCTTC. Protein sequence: CATSRDRQGVSGYTF.

The V call is TRBV11-3, the J call TRBJ2-3; 8 bases line up with TRBD1. V shed 1 base, J shed 2 bases, and the junction held 8 bases outside the gene matches. Germline V gives CDR1 SGHNT, CDR2 YENEEA. This CDR3 spans 17 amino acids. The CDR3 spells CASSLVGTGPHTDTQYF. The CDR3 region has the DNA TGTGCCAGCAGCTTAGTAGGGACAGGTCCCCACACAGATACGCAGTATTTT.

This chain joins TRBV18 and TRBJ2-3; D not certain. The ends were cut back, 2 bases at V and 4 bases at J, with 10 bases in the middle. Germline loops: CDR1 KGHSH, CDR2 LQKENI. The CDR3 runs 14 residues. The DNA for the CDR3 is TGTGCCAGCTCACCAAGCCCCGTAGCAGATACGCAGTATTTT. It yields the protein CASSPSPVADTQYF.

On this clone itself: The same CDR3 arises from other DNA sequences in this sample as well. The rearrangement uses TRBV28 and TRBJ2-5; maybe TRBD2 (6 bases). Germline lookup yields CDR1 MDHEN and CDR2 SYDVKM. The CDR3 runs to 13 residues. Trimming removed 6 bases at V and 4 bases at J, with 12 bases between. As DNA, the CDR3 is TGTGCCAGCAGCCTGGGAGGACGAGAGACCCAGTACTTC. It specifies CASSLGGRETQYF.

V and J are TRBV12-3 or TRBV12-4 and TRBJ2-7; no reliable D call. The CDR3 runs to 13 residues. V shed 0 bases and J shed 3 bases, with 6 bases lying between them. The CDR3 loop is CASSLASGYEQYV. The DNA for the CDR3 is TGTGCCAGCAGTTTAGCGTCCGGCTACGAGCAGTACGTC.

This clone was detected once. V is TRBV3-1 (or the pseudogene TRBV3-2) and J is TRBJ1-2; 10 bases are shared with TRBD1. The CDR3 covers 15 residues. Unmatched junction bases numbered 3, after V lost 1 base and J lost 4 bases. The germline gives CDR1 LGHDT, CDR2 YNNKEL (reference sequence). This CDR3 is CASSQGRTGGYGYTF. DNA of the CDR3: TGTGCCAGCAGCCAAGGCCGGACAGGGGGCTATGGCTACACCTTC.

This sequence joins TRBV18 and TRBJ2-1; the D gene is possibly TRBD1 (5 bases). Germline lookup yields CDR1 KGHSH and CDR2 LQKENI. Trimming took 2 bases from V and 7 from J, leaving 9 bases between them. CDR3 size: 13 residues. The chain's CDR3 is CASSPGATNEQFF. The CDR3 nucleotides read TGTGCCAGCTCACCAGGGGCCACGAATGAGCAGTTCTTC.

The chain joins TRBV19 to TRBJ2-5; D uncertain. Per the germline V gene, CDR1 is LNHDA and CDR2 is SQIVND (reference sequence). Trimming pared 5 bases from V and 2 bases from J, leaving 9 bases between. CDR3 length: 13 residues. The DNA for the CDR3 is TGTGCCAGTAGTGTACACCGTCAAGAGACCCAGTACTTC. It specifies CASSVHRQETQYF. The whole variable domain, filled in from reference TRBV19 and TRBJ2-5, reads DGGITQSPKYLFRKEGQNVTLSCEQNLNHDAMYWYRQDPGQGLRLIYYSQIVNDFQKGDIAEGYSVSREKKESFPLTVTSAQKNPTAFYLCASSVHRQETQYFGPGTRLLVL.

The rearrangement joins TRBV5-1 to TRBJ2-5; D unresolved. From germline, CDR1 is SGHRS and CDR2 YFSETQ. The CDR3 loop spans 15 amino acids. V dropped 1 base and J dropped 2 bases, with 12 bases sitting between them. CDR3 residues: CASSLTFETQETQYF. The CDR3 coding sequence is TGCGCCAGCAGCTTGACGTTCGAGACTCAAGAGACCCAGTACTTC.

V is TRBV3-1 (or the pseudogene TRBV3-2) and J is TRBJ2-5; TRBD2 matches at 9 bases. CDR1 and CDR2 (germline): LGHDT, YNNKEL (reference sequence). The CDR3 has 18 residues. J was trimmed by 4 bases and V by 3 bases; bases with no gene match: 15. The CDR3 sequence: CASSQNHPAGGPSETQYF. The CDR3 bases are TGTGCCAGCAGCCAGAATCACCCAGCGGGGGGCCCCTCAGAGACCCAGTACTTC.

The rearrangement joins TRBV14 to TRBJ2-1, with a weak D call TRBD2 (5 bases). Germline CDR1 is SGHDN and CDR2 is FVKESK. This CDR3 has 15 amino acids. Trimming took off 1 base at V and 10 bases at J, with 17 bases between the two ends. In DNA form, the CDR3 reads TGTGCCAGCAGCCAAGGGCTAGCCCGCCCCTGGGAGCAGTTCTTC. Its protein product is CASSQGLARPWEQFF.

V is TRBV6-1 and J is TRBJ2-4, with D possibly matching TRBD1 (7 bases). Trimming removed 3 bases at V and 6 bases at J, with 12 bases between. The germline gives CDR1 MNHNS, CDR2 SASEGT. The CDR3 is made up of 14 amino acids. The CDR3 protein is CASSEVQGGNIQYF. CDR3 nucleotides: TGTGCCAGCAGTGAGGTTCAGGGGGGAAACATTCAGTACTTC.

J is TRBJ1-2 and V is TRBV2; 7 bases are shared with TRBD1. V was pared by 1 base and J by 8 bases, with 7 bases of the junction left unmatched. Germline CDR1 reads SNHLY; CDR2 reads FYNNEI. This CDR3 has 14 residues. The CDR3, as DNA: TGTGCCAGCAGTGAAGGACAGGGACCGTGGGGCTACACCTTC. Residues: CASSEGQGPWGYTF. Full variable domain (remainder filled in from reference TRBV2 and TRBJ1-2): EPEVTQTPSHQVTQMGQEVILRCVPISNHLYFYWYRQILGQKVEFLVSFYNNEISEKSEIFDDQFSVERPDGSNFTLKIRSTKLEDSAMYFCASSEGQGPWGYTFGSGTRLTVV.

The rearrangement joins TRBV3-1 (or the pseudogene TRBV3-2) to TRBJ2-2; possible D gene TRBD1, 7 bases. The CDR3 is made up of 17 amino acids. Germline V CDR1 and CDR2: LGHDT, YNNKEL (reference sequence). The germline V and J ends were trimmed by 4 bases and 1 base, with 16 bases remaining between them. For the CDR3, the DNA is TGTGCCAGCAGCCGGGAGGCTCAGGGGGGGAACACCGGGGAGCTGTTTTTT. This encodes CASSREAQGGNTGELFF.

The J gene is TRBJ2-1, the V gene TRBV18, with 7 bases that match TRBD1. Germline V lookup: CDR1 KGHSH, CDR2 LQKENI. Losses at the gene ends were 4 bases for V and 8 bases for J; bases not matched to a gene: 5. There are 13 residues in the CDR3. The chain's CDR3 is CASSRDRVDEQFF. The CDR3 nucleotides read TGTGCCAGCTCACGGGACAGAGTAGATGAGCAGTTCTTC. Combining the CDR3 with reference TRBV18 and TRBJ2-1 gives the whole variable domain NAGVMQNPRHLVRRRGQEARLRCSPMKGHSHVYWYRQLPEEGLKFMVYLQKENIIDESGMPKERFSAEFPKEGPSILRIQQVVRGDSAAYFCASSRDRVDEQFFGPGTRLTVL.

This clone was found once. The rearrangement uses TRBV4-3 and TRBJ2-5; TRBD2 might be the D (6 bases). This CDR3 is 14 amino acids long. V was shortened by 0 bases and J by 5 bases, with 10 bases between the two germline ends. Germline V gives CDR1 LGHNA, CDR2 YSLEER. The CDR3 sequence is CASSQDIGRETQYF. Here the CDR3 DNA reads TGCGCCAGCAGCCAAGATATAGGGAGGGAGACCCAGTACTTC.

The rearrangement links TRBV4-3 to TRBJ1-2; no definite D call. Trimming stripped 0 bases from V and 0 bases from J, with 8 bases between. Per germline, CDR1 LGHNA and CDR2 YSLEER. The CDR3 covers 15 residues. The CDR3 nucleotides are TGCGCCAGCAGCCAAGATACCTATTCTAACTATGGCTACACCTTC. This translates into CASSQDTYSNYGYTF.

The rearrangement joins TRBV19 to TRBJ2-3, with TRBD2 as a possible D gene (6 bases). This CDR3 has 15 residues. The germline V and J ends were trimmed by 9 bases and 4 bases, with 20 bases remaining between them. The germline V gene has CDR1 LNHDA and CDR2 SQIVND (reference sequence). This chain's CDR3 is CASRPRMGEADTQYF. The DNA of the CDR3 is TGTGCCAGCAGACCCAGGATGGGGGAGGCAGATACGCAGTATTTT.

This clone has just one count. The chain links TRBV4-1 to TRBJ2-5, with 10 bases lining up with TRBD2. The CDR3 consists of 15 residues. The junction had 7 bases not matched to a gene; V was cut back by 4 bases and J by 5 bases. Looked up from germline, CDR1 is MGHRA and CDR2 is YSYEKL. CDR3 sequence reads: CASSLRGTSAETQYF. CDR3 bases: TGCGCCAGCAGCCTCCGTGGGACTAGCGCCGAGACCCAGTACTTC.

The rearrangement uses TRBV2 and TRBJ1-5, with a weak D call TRBD1 (6 bases). The CDR3 consists of 12 residues. The V end was cut by 4 bases, the J end by 9 bases, with 10 bases between. CDR1 and CDR2 from the germline V gene are SNHLY and FYNNEI. The CDR3 here is CASSVQGMPQHF. In DNA, the CDR3 is TGTGCCAGCAGTGTACAGGGAATGCCCCAGCATTTT.

The chain employs TRBV4-2 and TRBJ2-1, with D possibly matching TRBD2 (6 bases). V lost 0 bases and J lost 15, with 21 bases in between. The CDR3 loop spans 15 amino acids. Per the germline V gene, CDR1 is LGHNA and CDR2 is YNFKEQ. This CDR3 reads CASSQDARDLKSMFF. The CDR3 bases are TGTGCCAGCAGCCAAGACGCCAGGGACTTAAAGAGCATGTTCTTC.

The table lists this clone with a few counts. CDR3 in amino acids: CASSIEGGKGQPQHF. DNA for the CDR3: TGTGCCAGTAGTATAGAGGGGGGAAAGGGTCAGCCCCAGCATTTT. The chain employs TRBV19 and TRBJ1-5; a possible D gene is TRBD1 (5 bases). Deletions cut 0 bases from V and 6 bases from J, with 12 bases between. Germline CDR1 is LNHDA and CDR2 is SQIVND (reference sequence). There are 15 residues in the CDR3. The variable domain in full, completed from reference TRBV19 and TRBJ1-5, reads DGGITQSPKYLFRKEGQNVTLSCEQNLNHDAMYWYRQDPGQGLRLIYYSQIVNDFQKGDIAEGYSVSREKKESFPLTVTSAQKNPTAFYLCASSIEGGKGQPQHFGDGTRLSIL.

This chain connects TRBV7-9 to TRBJ1-2; 9 bases agree with TRBD1. V was clipped by 5 bases and J by 4 bases; unmatched bases: 11. Per the germline V gene, CDR1 is SEHNR and CDR2 is FQNEAQ (reference sequence). The CDR3 runs 16 residues. CDR3 in amino acids: CASSLSRDRDVYGYTF. In DNA, the CDR3 is TGTGCCAGCAGCCTCTCCCGGGACAGGGATGTCTATGGCTACACCTTC.

In this sample, this clone turned up a few times. The gene calls are TRBV6-8 and TRBJ2-7, with TRBD2 as a possible D gene (6 bases). This CDR3 is built from 14 residues. V lost 2 bases, J lost 3 bases, and 11 bases lay in between. CDR1 and CDR2 (germline): MNHGY, SAAAGT. The CDR3 loop is CASSYAGGGYEQYV. The DNA for the CDR3 is TGTGCCAGCAGTTACGCCGGGGGAGGCTACGAGCAGTACGTC.

The rearrangement links TRBV12-5 to TRBJ2-1, with 7 bases aligning to TRBD2. After removal of 4 bases from V and 2 bases from J, the junction contained 8 bases not matched to a gene. This CDR3 has 16 amino acids. Germline lookup yields CDR1 LGHNT and CDR2 FRNRAP. The CDR3 coding sequence is TGTGCTAGTGGTTGGGGTTCAGCGGGAACCTACAATGAGCAGTTCTTC. Translated, it gives CASGWGSAGTYNEQFF.

This rearrangement joins TRBV5-1 to TRBJ1-2, with 8 nucleotides matching TRBD1. CDR3 size: 15 residues. J was trimmed by 4 bases and V by 0 bases; bases with no gene match: 5. The germline gives CDR1 SGHRS, CDR2 YFSETQ. CDR3 loop: CASSLAGGQVYGYTF. The CDR3 DNA reads TGCGCCAGCAGCTTGGCCGGGGGACAGGTCTATGGCTACACCTTC.

The count of this clone is one. The CDR3 loop is CASSLVAGQRDYGYTF. The CDR3 bases are TGTGCCAGCAGCTTAGTGGCGGGGCAGAGGGACTATGGCTACACCTTC. The rearrangement links TRBV7-6 to TRBJ1-2, with D perhaps matching TRBD1 (5 bases). There are 16 residues in the CDR3. V was pared by 1 base and J by 3 bases, with 15 bases between. Germline V CDR1 and CDR2: SGHVS, FNYEAQ.

This clone was seen a handful of times. The CDR3 does not close with the conserved phenylalanine or tryptophan, likely indicating a read error. J is TRBJ2-3 and V is TRBV5-4, with D hard to call. The germline V gene encodes CDR1 SGHNT and CDR2 YYREEE (reference sequence). CDR3 size: 15 residues. DNA for the CDR3: TGTGCCAGCGCCCTCACCGGTCCACACACAGAAACGCAGTATTTG. Its translation is CASALTGPHTETQYL.

This chain links TRBV5-1 with TRBJ2-5; 7 nucleotides align to TRBD2. The CDR3 has 15 residues. The germline V gene has CDR1 SGHRS and CDR2 YFSETQ. The trim removed 0 bases at V and 5 bases at J, leaving 7 bases unmatched. The chain's CDR3 is CASSLASGLRETQYF. The CDR3 bases are TGCGCCAGCAGCTTGGCTTCGGGACTACGGGAGACCCAGTACTTC.

This chain connects TRBV19 to TRBJ1-6, with D tentatively TRBD1 (6 bases). Deletions cut 8 bases from V and 0 bases from J, with 14 bases between. Germline assignment: CDR1 LNHDA and CDR2 SQIVND (reference sequence). This CDR3 is 16 amino acids long. CDR3 sequence reads: CASQDSKGSYNSPLHF. The CDR3 DNA reads TGTGCCAGTCAGGACAGCAAAGGCTCCTATAATTCACCCCTCCACTTT.

This clone was recorded once. V is TRBV18 and J is TRBJ1-1; D remains unclear. This CDR3 is built from 13 residues. In germline, CDR1 is KGHSH, CDR2 LQKENI. The germline V and J ends were trimmed by 6 bases and 6 bases, with 14 bases remaining between them. In DNA, the CDR3 is TGTGCCAGCTCCCTAAACAGTATCCCTGAAGCTTTCTTT. Protein: CASSLNSIPEAFF.